The 27 T cell receptor beta chains below were found in one sample sequenced in a study of blood T cells in healthy people across ages. A second PCR, run for about 7 to 11 cycles, used a sample-barcoded 5' primer plus a J-beta primer mix. MiXCR was run by TCRdb on the 5' RACE reads, yielding one entry per CDR3 protein. The table lists some 860,000 distinct CDR3 sequences, 56% of them singletons. Sample: blood. These receptors were taken from a man aged 35 to 55 in good health.

CDR3 in amino acids: CASSLSSGYGTQYF. CDR3 nucleotide sequence: TGTGCCAGCAGTTTAAGTTCCGGGTACGGGACCCAGTACTTC. The chain has TRBV12-3 or TRBV12-4 and TRBJ2-7; D uncertain. The J call may be incorrect, as the DNA end agrees better with TRBJ2-5. The length of the CDR3 is 14 residues.

This clonotype was seen a few times. The V and J genes are TRBV4-1 and TRBJ2-7; the match to TRBD1 covers 7 bases. This CDR3 is 18 amino acids long. Germline CDR1 is MGHRA and CDR2 is YSYEKL. V shed 0 bases, J shed 2 bases, and the junction held 13 bases outside the gene matches. This CDR3 reads CASSQEGLGGIIAYEQYF. The CDR3 DNA is TGCGCCAGCAGCCAAGAAGGATTAGGGGGCATCATCGCCTACGAGCAGTACTTC.

This chain links TRBV7-3 with TRBJ2-6; no clear D gene. Between the trimmed V and J ends, which lost 3 bases and 10 bases, there was a span of 13 bases. The V gene's germline CDR1 is SGHTA and CDR2 FQGTGA. The CDR3 sequence is 14 residues long. The CDR3, as DNA: TGTGCCAGCAGCTTGACAAGTTCCCAAAACGTCCTGACTTTC. Amino acids: CASSLTSSQNVLTF.

V gene TRBV14 combines with J gene TRBJ2-1, with no clear D. The germline CDR1 and CDR2 sequences are SGHDN and FVKESK. The CDR3 runs 15 residues. With 3 bases removed from V and 5 bases from J, the gap between germline ends came to 14 bases. CDR3 residues: CASSHGPYSNNEQFF. The DNA of the CDR3 is TGTGCCAGCAGCCACGGGCCTTACTCAAACAATGAGCAGTTCTTC.

This clonotype was picked up a small number of times. J is TRBJ2-5 and V is TRBV11-2; D not resolved. With 1 base removed from V and 2 bases from J, the gap between germline ends came to 14 bases. Germline V gene sequence: CDR1 SGHAT, CDR2 FQNNGV. The CDR3 is 16 amino acids. DNA of the CDR3: TGTGCCAGCAGCTTAGGGGCCGGTGGAGTACAAGAGACCCAGTACTTC. It translates to CASSLGAGGVQETQYF.

This clonotype turned up a few times. This chain links TRBV20-1 with TRBJ1-2; the D gene is possibly TRBD1 (6 bases). Trimming stripped 3 bases from V and 2 bases from J, with 16 bases between. Germline assignment: CDR1 DFQATT and CDR2 SNEGSKA (reference sequence). The CDR3 totals 15 residues. CDR3 protein: CSARETGWENYGYTF. CDR3 DNA: TGCAGTGCTAGGGAAACAGGGTGGGAAAACTATGGCTACACCTTC.

In this sample, this clonotype turned up a few times. The rearrangement links TRBV5-1 to TRBJ2-3, with 7 nucleotides matching TRBD1. The CDR3 length is 14 residues. The V gene's germline CDR1 is SGHRS and CDR2 YFSETQ. With V trimmed by 3 bases and J by 0 bases, 1 base remained unmatched. The CDR3 loop is CASSWGQSTDTQYF. The DNA of the CDR3 is TGCGCCAGCAGCTGGGGACAGAGCACAGATACGCAGTATTTT.

The chain links TRBV7-9 to TRBJ2-7; a weak D match, TRBD1 (6 bases). Trimming removed 2 bases at V and 2 bases at J, with 16 bases between. The germline CDR1 and CDR2 sequences are SEHNR and FQNEAQ (reference sequence). The CDR3 has 16 residues. The CDR3: CASSLFQGMSPYEQYF. CDR3 in DNA: TGTGCCAGCAGCTTATTTCAGGGGATGAGCCCCTACGAGCAGTACTTC. The whole variable domain, remainder taken from reference TRBV7-9 and TRBJ2-7, is DTGVSQNPRHKITKRGQNVTFRCDPISEHNRLYWYRQTLGQGPEFLTYFQNEAQLEKSRLLSDRFSAERPKGSFSTLEIQRTEQGDSAMYLCASSLFQGMSPYEQYFGPGTRLTVT.

This rearrangement joins TRBV27 to TRBJ2-7; 7 nucleotides match TRBD1. Germline V lookup: CDR1 MNHEY, CDR2 SMNVEV (reference sequence). The CDR3 runs to 15 residues. V was pared by 3 bases and J by 1 base, with 6 bases of the junction left unmatched. This CDR3 reads CASSFPPGGSYEQYF. CDR3 coding DNA: TGTGCCAGCAGTTTCCCTCCAGGGGGTTCCTACGAGCAGTACTTC.

This sequence joins TRBV3-1 and TRBJ2-4; unclear D gene. The J call may be wrong; the DNA end is better matched by TRBJ2-7. Germline loops: CDR1 LGHDT, CDR2 YNNKEL (reference sequence). The CDR3 has 13 amino acids. The CDR3 nucleotides read TGTGCCAGCAGCCCCTATCTCGCGCACGAGCAGTACTTC. As protein: CASSPYLAHEQYF.

In this sample, this clonotype turned up a few times. The chain links TRBV7-2 to TRBJ2-3; maybe TRBD2 (6 bases). The V end was cut by 1 base, the J end by 2 bases, with 10 bases between. This CDR3 region has 15 residues. Germline V CDR1 and CDR2: SGHTA, FQGNSA. CDR3 DNA sequence: TGTGCCAGCAGCTTAGATAGCGGTTTCACAGATACGCAGTATTTT. It encodes CASSLDSGFTDTQYF. Full variable domain (remainder filled in from reference TRBV7-2 and TRBJ2-3): GAGVSQSPSNKVTEKGKDVELRCDPISGHTALYWYRQSLGQGLEFLIYFQGNSAPDKSGLPSDRFSAERTGGSVSTLTIQRTQQEDSAVYLCASSLDSGFTDTQYFGPGTRLTVL.

The chain links TRBV28 to TRBJ1-4; no definite D call. CDR1 MDHEN and CDR2 SYDVKM come from the germline V gene. The V end lost 1 base, the J end lost 8 bases, and 11 bases lay between the germline ends. CDR3 size: 14 residues. The CDR3 DNA is TGTGCCAGCAGTTTATCCGACGGGGTGGAAAAACTGTTTTTT. This codes for CASSLSDGVEKLFF.

The V and J genes are TRBV14 and TRBJ1-2; D perhaps matches TRBD1 (6 bases). The CDR3 is made up of 15 amino acids. Trimming left V 5 bases short and J 6 bases short, with 19 bases between. The germline V gene encodes CDR1 SGHDN and CDR2 FVKESK. CDR3 protein: CASSLRRGGVDGYTF. The CDR3 DNA sequence: TGTGCCAGCAGCTTACGCAGGGGAGGAGTGGATGGCTACACCTTC.

The chain combines TRBV9 with TRBJ1-2, with 11 bases identical to TRBD1. The V segment lost 0 bases and the J segment 6 bases; nucleotides outside the gene matches: 4. The CDR3 runs to 15 residues. The germline V gene has CDR1 SGDLS and CDR2 YYNGEE. The CDR3 DNA follows: TGTGCCAGCAGCGTAGGTGGACAGGGGGCAGATGGCTACACCTTC. As protein: CASSVGGQGADGYTF.

The genes are TRBV5-4 and TRBJ2-7; 8 bases are a match to TRBD2. The CDR3 consists of 15 residues. V shed 3 bases, J shed 4 bases, and the junction held 9 bases outside the gene matches. Germline CDR1 reads SGHNT; CDR2 reads YYREEE (reference sequence). CDR3 sequence reads: CASSSKREIKYEQYF. Here the CDR3 DNA reads TGTGCCAGCAGCTCCAAGCGGGAGATCAAGTACGAGCAGTACTTC.

The V call is TRBV29-1, the J call TRBJ2-1; 7 bases line up with TRBD1. Trimming at V came to 7 bases and at J to 9 bases, leaving 9 bases not matched to a gene. CDR1 is SQVTM, CDR2 ANQGSEA, per germline. CDR3 size: 12 residues. The CDR3 nucleotides read TGCAGCGGGGAACCCGGGACAGCTGAGCAGTTCTTC. Its protein is CSGEPGTAEQFF.

This clonotype was counted many times. The chain employs TRBV7-2 and TRBJ2-5, with D uncertain. The ends were cut back, 6 bases at V and 4 bases at J, with 9 bases in the middle. This CDR3 comprises 12 residues. From germline, CDR1 is SGHTA and CDR2 FQGNSA. The CDR3: CASSLRRETQYF. CDR3 sequence (DNA): TGTGCCAGCAGTTTAAGGAGAGAGACCCAGTACTTC.

J is TRBJ2-3 and V is TRBV6-2 or TRBV6-3; 9 bases map to TRBD1. The germline V gene encodes CDR1 MNHEY and CDR2 SVGEGT. The CDR3 length is 14 residues. J gave up 5 bases and V 6 bases, and 6 bases lay outside the gene matches. The CDR3 coding sequence is TGTGCCAGCAGAGGGACAGGGTATAAAGATACGCAGTATTTT. Residues: CASRGTGYKDTQYF.

The table lists this clonotype with a few counts. The chain joins TRBV2 to TRBJ2-7; unclear D gene. Trimming stripped 5 bases from V and 0 bases from J, with 5 bases between. This CDR3 has 12 amino acids. Germline V gives CDR1 SNHLY, CDR2 FYNNEI. The CDR3 DNA is TGTGCCAGCAGTAAAGTCTCCTACGAGCAGTACTTC. It translates to CASSKVSYEQYF.

The rearrangement joins TRBV20-1 to TRBJ2-7; weak D call: TRBD2 (7 bases). The CDR3 has 13 residues. Between the trimmed V and J ends, which lost 6 bases and 2 bases, there was a span of 14 bases. Germline loops: CDR1 DFQATT, CDR2 SNEGSKA (reference sequence). CDR3 amino acids: CSAVKGGTYEQYF. Written as DNA, the CDR3 is TGCAGTGCAGTCAAGGGGGGGACCTACGAGCAGTACTTC.

The genes are TRBV7-2 and TRBJ2-5; D is unresolved. V gave up 1 base and J gave up 1 base, with 10 bases separating them. Per the germline V gene, CDR1 is SGHTA and CDR2 is FQGNSA. The CDR3 loop spans 15 amino acids. The CDR3 nucleotides read TGTGCCAGCAGCTTAGGATACAGAGCCCAAGAGACCCAGTACTTC. Its protein is CASSLGYRAQETQYF.

V usage is TRBV15 and J usage is TRBJ2-5, with 7 bases fitting TRBD1. The CDR3 has 14 amino acids. V shed 4 bases and J 11 bases; nucleotides not matched to a gene: 13. Germline values: CDR1 LNHNV, CDR2 YYDKDF (reference sequence). DNA for the CDR3: TGTGCCACCAGCAACCGGGACAGAGGAGTGGAGCAGTACTTC. Translation: CATSNRDRGVEQYF.

This clonotype was recorded a few times. The rearrangement joins TRBV10-3 to TRBJ2-7, with D hard to call. CDR3 length: 12 residues. Trimming removed 10 bases from V and 0 bases from J, with 10 bases in between. Germline V gives CDR1 ENHRY, CDR2 SYGVKD. Here the CDR3 DNA reads TGTGCCACCTTCTCGAGCTCCTACGAGCAGTACTTC. Translating it yields CATFSSSYEQYF.

This clonotype was detected a few times. CDR3 sequence reads: CASSLRALAKNIQYF. CDR3 nucleotides: TGTGCCAGCAGTCTCAGGGCGCTAGCCAAAAACATTCAGTACTTC. This chain links TRBV12-3 or TRBV12-4 with TRBJ2-4, with D maybe TRBD1 (5 bases). V dropped 5 bases and J dropped 0 bases, with 11 bases sitting between them. The CDR3 has 15 residues.

CDR3 region: CASSESSGTSGATPHNEQFF. Here the CDR3 DNA reads TGTGCCAGCAGTGAATCATCCGGGACTAGCGGGGCCACTCCCCACAATGAGCAGTTCTTC. The chain has TRBV2 and TRBJ2-1; the match to TRBD2 covers 13 bases. Germline CDR1 is SNHLY and CDR2 is FYNNEI. The J segment lost 5 bases and the V segment lost 2 bases, leaving 15 bases of the junction unmatched. This CDR3 is 20 amino acids long. The full variable domain, its missing parts supplied by reference TRBV2 and TRBJ2-1, is EPEVTQTPSHQVTQMGQEVILRCVPISNHLYFYWYRQILGQKVEFLVSFYNNEISEKSEIFDDQFSVERPDGSNFTLKIRSTKLEDSAMYFCASSESSGTSGATPHNEQFFGPGTRLTVL.

V and J are TRBV7-2 and TRBJ2-1, with 9 bases fitting TRBD2. The CDR3 runs to 18 residues. V was pared by 1 base and J by 7 bases, with 14 bases of the junction left unmatched. The germline V gene encodes CDR1 SGHTA and CDR2 FQGNSA. The CDR3 region has the DNA TGTGCCAGCAGCTTAGTGGTCGCTGGGGCGGGAGGGTTGAATGAGCAGTTCTTC. Translated: CASSLVVAGAGGLNEQFF.

This chain links TRBV12-3 or TRBV12-4 with TRBJ2-2; the D gene is possibly TRBD1 (6 bases). The CDR3 runs 11 residues. Trimming stripped 10 bases from V and 15 bases from J, with 18 bases between. In nucleotides, the CDR3 is TGTGCCACCCAGGGGCAGAACGTGGTGTTTTTT. It encodes CATQGQNVVFF.